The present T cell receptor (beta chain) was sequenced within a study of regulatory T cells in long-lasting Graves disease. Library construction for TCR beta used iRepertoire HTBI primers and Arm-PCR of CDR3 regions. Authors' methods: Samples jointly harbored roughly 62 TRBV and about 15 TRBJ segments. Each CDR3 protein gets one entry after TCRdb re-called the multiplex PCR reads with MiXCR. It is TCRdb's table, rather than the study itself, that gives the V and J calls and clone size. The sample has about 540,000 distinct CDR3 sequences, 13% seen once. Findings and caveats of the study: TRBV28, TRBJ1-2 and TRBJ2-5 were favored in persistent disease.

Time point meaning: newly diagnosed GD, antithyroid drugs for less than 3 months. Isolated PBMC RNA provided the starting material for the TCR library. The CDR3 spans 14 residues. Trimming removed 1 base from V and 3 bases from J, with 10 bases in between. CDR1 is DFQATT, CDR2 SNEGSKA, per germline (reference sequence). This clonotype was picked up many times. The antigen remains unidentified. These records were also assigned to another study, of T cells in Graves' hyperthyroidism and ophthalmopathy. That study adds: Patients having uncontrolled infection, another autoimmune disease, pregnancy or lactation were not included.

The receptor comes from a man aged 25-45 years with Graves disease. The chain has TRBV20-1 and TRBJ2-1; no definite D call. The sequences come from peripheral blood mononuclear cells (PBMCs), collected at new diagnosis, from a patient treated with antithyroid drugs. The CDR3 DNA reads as TGCAGTGCTAGAGGTCGGCTCGGCTACAATGAGCAGTTCTTC. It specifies CSARGRLGYNEQFF.